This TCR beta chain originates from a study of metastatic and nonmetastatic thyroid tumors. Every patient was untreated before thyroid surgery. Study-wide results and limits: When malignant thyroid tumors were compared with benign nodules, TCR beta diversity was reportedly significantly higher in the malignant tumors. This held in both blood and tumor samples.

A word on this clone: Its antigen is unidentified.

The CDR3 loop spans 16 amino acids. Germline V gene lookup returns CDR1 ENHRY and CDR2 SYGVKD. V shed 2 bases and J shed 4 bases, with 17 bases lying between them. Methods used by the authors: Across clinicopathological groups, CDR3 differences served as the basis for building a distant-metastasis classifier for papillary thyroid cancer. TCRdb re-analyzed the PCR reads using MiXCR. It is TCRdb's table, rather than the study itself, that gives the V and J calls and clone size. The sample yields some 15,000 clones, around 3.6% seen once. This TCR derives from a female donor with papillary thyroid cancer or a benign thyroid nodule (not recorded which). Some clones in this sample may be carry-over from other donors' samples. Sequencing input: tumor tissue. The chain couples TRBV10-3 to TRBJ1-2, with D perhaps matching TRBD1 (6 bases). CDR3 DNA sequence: TGTGCCATCAGTGAGCCGTCACAGGGTTTGAGCTATGGCTACACCTTC. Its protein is CAISEPSQGLSYGYTF.